A selection of T cell receptor beta chains follows, all from one sample in a study of cytomegalovirus exposure and HLA in healthy donors. Sequencing used immunoSEQ multiplex PCR; TCRdb keeps in-frame clones, though not all of them. Here the sample spans about 130,000 clones, 78% being singletons. Sequenced sample: PBMCs. The receptors stem from a female donor in good health and CMV-seronegative. CDR3s include the opening cysteine and the closing phenylalanine or tryptophan. A D gene is named only where the DNA matches it firmly. Expanded clones are given a class, and other clones once, few, many or no size at all.

16,-,TRBJ2-7,TRBD2,TRBV4-3,CASSQLRVAGAYEQYF,TGCGCCAGCAGCCAACTTAGGGTAGCGGGAGCCTACGAGCAGTACTTC
11,-,TRBJ2-1,-,TRBV9,CASSITDEQFF,TGTGCCAGCAGCATAACTGATGAGCAGTTCTTC
13,-,TRBJ2-7,TRBD1,TRBV28,CASSSGQGYEQYF,TGTGCCAGCAGTTCGGGACAGGGCTACGAGCAGTACTTC
13,-,TRBJ2-7,TRBD2,TRBV4-1,CASLSREGGEQYF,TGCGCCAGCTTGTCCCGGGAGGGGGGCGAGCAGTACTTC
15,-,TRBJ2-3,-,TRBV28,CASSLGGLSTDTQYF,TGTGCCAGCAGTTTGGGGGGGCTGAGCACAGATACGCAGTATTTT
16,-,TRBJ2-2,TRBD1,TRBV9,CASSVSGTGNTGELFF,TGTGCCAGCAGCGTCTCGGGGACAGGGAACACCGGGGAGCTGTTTTTT
13,-,TRBJ2-1,-,TRBV2,CASSVGRYNEQFF,TGTGCCAGCAGTGTGGGGCGGTACAATGAGCAGTTCTTC
14,-,TRBJ1-2,-,TRBV19,CASSIPRANYGYTF,TGTGCCAGTAGTATACCCAGGGCCAACTATGGCTACACCTTC
16,-,TRBJ2-1,TRBD2,TRBV5-4,CASSPGGLAGVNEQFF,TGTGCCAGCAGCCCTGGAGGCCTAGCGGGGGTCAATGAGCAGTTCTTC
14,-,TRBJ2-7,TRBD1,TRBV6-1,CASSERQGAHEQYF,TGTGCCAGCAGTGAGAGACAGGGGGCCCACGAGCAGTACTTC
15,-,TRBJ2-7,TRBD1,TRBV5-4,CASSLGTGGRDEQYF,TGTGCCAGCAGCCTTGGGACAGGGGGACGGGACGAGCAGTACTTC
15,-,TRBJ2-1,TRBD2,TRBV7-9,CASSLGVAGGNEQFF,TGTGCCAGCAGCTTAGGAGTAGCGGGAGGTAATGAGCAGTTCTTC
16,-,TRBJ2-1,-,TRBV29-1,CSVDLQPVSSYNEQFF,TGCAGCGTTGACCTCCAACCCGTTAGCTCCTACAATGAGCAGTTCTTC
11,few,TRBJ2-7,-,TRBV5-1,CASSSTDEQYF,TGCGCCAGCAGCTCCACAGACGAGCAGTACTTC
16,-,TRBJ1-1,TRBD1,TRBV6-4,CASRRSSGTGGTEAFF,TGTGCCAGCAGGAGATCCTCCGGGACAGGGGGAACTGAAGCTTTCTTT
16,-,TRBJ1-2,-,TRBV6-5,CASSYSHTPHVSGYTF,TGTGCCAGCAGTTACTCCCACACCCCCCATGTTTCTGGCTACACCTTC
14,-,TRBJ1-1,-,TRBV9,CASSVREANTEAFF,TGTGCCAGCAGCGTTAGAGAGGCGAACACTGAAGCTTTCTTT
15,-,TRBJ1-5,TRBD1,TRBV7-2,CASSLGRQGTQPQHF,TGTGCCAGCAGCTTGGGGAGACAGGGGACCCAGCCCCAGCATTTT
13,-,TRBJ1-3,-,TRBV6-5,CASSYSGGNTIYF,TGTGCCAGCAGTTACTCGGGCGGAAACACCATATATTTT
20,-,TRBJ2-3,-,TRBV1,CTSSQEKGLAGGLGTDTQYF,TGCACCAGCAGCCAAGAAAAGGGACTAGCGGGAGGGCTCGGCACAGATACGCAGTATTTT
15,-,TRBJ1-5,-,TRBV6-1,CASSADRNSNQPQHF,TGTGCCAGTAGTGCCGACAGGAATAGCAATCAGCCCCAGCATTTT
14,-,TRBJ2-3,-,TRBV5-6,CASSLEGQTDTQYF,TGTGCCAGCAGCTTGGAAGGACAGACAGATACGCAGTATTTT
14,-,TRBJ2-7,-,TRBV18,CASSPAKPSNEQYF,TGTGCCAGCTCACCAGCAAAGCCTAGCAACGAGCAGTACTTC
15,-,TRBJ2-3,-,TRBV6-5,CASSYLNSPTDTQYF,TGTGCCAGCAGTTACCTCAACAGTCCCACAGATACGCAGTATTTT
14,-,TRBJ2-1,-,TRBV6-1,CASSASGFENEQFF,TGTGCCAGCAGTGCGTCGGGATTTGAGAATGAGCAGTTCTTC
15,once,TRBJ2-1,TRBD2,TRBV30,CAWSPLAGVRSEQFF,TGTGCCTGGAGTCCACTTGCGGGAGTTAGGAGTGAGCAGTTCTTC
14,-,TRBJ1-2,-,TRBV11-2,CASSLDYSGQNYTF,TGTGCCAGCAGCTTAGATTACTCAGGGCAAAACTACACCTTC
15,-,TRBJ1-1,-,TRBV5-4,CASSLGGLQNTEAFF,TGCGCCAGCAGCTTGGGCGGTCTGCAGAACACTGAAGCTTTCTTT
16,-,TRBJ2-3,TRBD2,TRBV28,CASIFSLGGRENTQYF,TGTGCCAGCATCTTTTCCCTCGGCGGGAGGGAAAATACGCAGTATTTT
14,-,TRBJ2-7,-,TRBV6-5,CASRLWAQSYEQYF,TGTGCCAGCAGGCTATGGGCTCAGAGCTACGAGCAGTACTTC
15,few,TRBJ2-1,TRBD1,TRBV28,CASSLQGALYNEQFF,TGTGCCAGCAGTTTACAGGGGGCTCTTTACAATGAGCAGTTCTTC
12,-,TRBJ1-1,TRBD1,TRBV2,CASRLQGIEAFF,TGTGCCAGCAGGCTACAGGGGATAGAAGCTTTCTTT
14,-,TRBJ1-2,TRBD1,TRBV7-2,CASSYRGHGYGYTF,TGTGCCAGCAGCTACAGGGGACATGGCTATGGCTACACCTTC
16,-,TRBJ2-3,-,TRBV7-9,CASRSGKSGSTDTQYF,TGTGCCAGCAGGTCGGGGAAGAGCGGGAGCACAGATACGCAGTATTTT
14,-,TRBJ1-3,-,TRBV27,CASSSPNSGNTIYF,TGTGCCAGCAGTTCCCCAAATTCTGGAAACACCATATATTTT
13,few,TRBJ2-5,TRBD1,TRBV10-1,CASSKDRLETQYF,TGCGCCAGCAGTAAGGACAGGTTGGAGACCCAGTACTTC
13,-,TRBJ1-1,-,TRBV29-1,CSVGGALGTEAFF,TGCAGCGTCGGGGGGGCCTTGGGCACTGAAGCTTTCTTT
12,-,TRBJ2-7,-,TRBV6-1,CASTGVSYEQYF,TGTGCCAGCACCGGAGTTTCCTACGAGCAGTACTTC
16,-,TRBJ2-3,-,TRBV15,CATSRVTGTSTDTQYF,TGTGCCACCAGCAGAGTTACGGGTACTAGCACAGATACGCAGTATTTT
14,-,TRBJ2-7,-,TRBV7-9,CASSLPGPSYEQYF,TGTGCCAGCAGCTTACCAGGGCCCTCCTACGAGCAGTACTTC
14,-,TRBJ1-2,-,TRBV4-1,CASSQGGGGYGYTF,TGCGCCAGCAGCCAGGGGGGAGGGGGCTATGGCTACACCTTC
14,-,TRBJ1-1,TRBD1,TRBV19,CASRETGTSTEAFF,TGTGCCAGTAGGGAGACAGGGACTTCAACTGAAGCTTTCTTT
14,-,TRBJ1-5,-,TRBV6-5,CASSPGRVDQPQHF,TGTGCCAGCAGTCCCGGGAGGGTAGATCAGCCCCAGCATTTT
14,-,TRBJ2-7,TRBD2,TRBV30,CAWSVGLAGYEQYF,TGTGCCTGGAGTGTGGGGCTAGCGGGATACGAGCAGTACTTC
15,-,TRBJ2-4,-,TRBV15,CATSRESRGLDIQYF,TGTGCCACCAGCAGAGAATCACGGGGTTTGGACATTCAGTACTTC
14,-,TRBJ2-2,-,TRBV29-1,CSVEGRAHSEGLFF,TGCAGCGTTGAAGGCAGGGCGCACTCGGAGGGGCTGTTTTTT
13,-,TRBJ1-2,-,TRBV19,CASSFGSNYGYTF,TGTGCCAGTAGTTTCGGTTCTAACTATGGCTACACCTTC
19,-,TRBJ2-3,TRBD1,TRBV7-9,CASSLAPIPTGDRTDTQYF,TGTGCCAGCAGCTTAGCCCCAATTCCCACAGGGGACCGCACAGATACGCAGTATTTT
15,few,TRBJ2-7,TRBD1,TRBV27,CASSRGTGVGYEQYF,TGTGCCAGCAGCCGAGGGACAGGGGTAGGGTACGAGCAGTACTTC
16,-,TRBJ1-1,TRBD1,TRBV30,CAWSGLGQLMNTEAFF,TGTGCCTGGAGCGGACTGGGACAGCTTATGAACACTGAAGCTTTCTTT